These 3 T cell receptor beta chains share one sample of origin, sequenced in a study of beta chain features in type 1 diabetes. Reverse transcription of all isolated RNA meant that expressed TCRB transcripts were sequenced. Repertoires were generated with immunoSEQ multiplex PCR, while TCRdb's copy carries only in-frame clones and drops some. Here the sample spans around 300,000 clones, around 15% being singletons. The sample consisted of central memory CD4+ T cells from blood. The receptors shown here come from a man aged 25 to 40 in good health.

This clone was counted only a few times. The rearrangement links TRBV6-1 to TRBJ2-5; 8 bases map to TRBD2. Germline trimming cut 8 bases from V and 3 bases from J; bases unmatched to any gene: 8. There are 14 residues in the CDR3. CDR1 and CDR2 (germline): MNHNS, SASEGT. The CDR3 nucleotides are TGTGCCAGCTCGAACGGGGGGGCCGAAGAGACCCAGTACTTC. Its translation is CASSNGGAEETQYF.

In DNA form, the CDR3 reads TGTGCCAGCAGCTACCATACTAACTCTAGGTCCTACAATGAGCAGTTCTTC. Encoded protein: CASSYHTNSRSYNEQFF. The genes are TRBV5-8 and TRBJ2-1; D gene ambiguous. The CDR3 length is 17 residues. From germline, CDR1 is SGHTS and CDR2 YDEGEE. Trimming stripped 3 bases from V and 1 base from J, with 17 bases between.

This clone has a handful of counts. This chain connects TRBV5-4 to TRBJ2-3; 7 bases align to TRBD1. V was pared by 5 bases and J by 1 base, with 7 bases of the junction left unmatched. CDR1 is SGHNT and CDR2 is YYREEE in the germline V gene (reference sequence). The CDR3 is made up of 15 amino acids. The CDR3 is CASRGQGVGTDTQYF. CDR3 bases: TGTGCCAGCAGGGGTCAGGGGGTAGGCACAGATACGCAGTATTTT.